This TCR beta chain originates from a study of blood T cell repertoires in COVID-19. The CDR3 spans 13 residues. The germline V gene has CDR1 SGHNT and CDR2 YENEEA. Losses at the gene ends were 8 bases for V and 2 bases for J; bases not matched to a gene: 5. Sequencing used immunoSEQ multiplex PCR; TCRdb keeps in-frame clones, though not all of them. The sample yields 400,000 to 550,000 clones, roughly nine tenths seen once. This sequence joins TRBV11-3 and TRBJ2-5, with 7 positions matching TRBD1. The sample taken for sequencing was PBMCs or T cells enriched from blood (not recorded which). The TCR sequence derives from a woman aged 18 to 35 with acute COVID-19. CDR3 coding DNA: TGTGCCAGCGGCCGGGGACAGCAAGAGACCCAGTACTTC. Its protein product is CASGRGQQETQYF.